These T cell receptor beta chains were read from a single sample in a study of CD8 T cells in ankylosing spondylitis. MiXCR was run by TCRdb on the 5' RACE reads, yielding one entry per CDR3 protein. The sample has over 450,000 distinct CDR3 sequences, approximately 12% seen once. Input material: blood, either unsorted or a sorted T cell fraction (not recorded which). All receptors derive from a male donor with ankylosing spondylitis. CDR3s include the opening cysteine and the closing phenylalanine or tryptophan. A D gene is named only where the DNA matches it firmly. The size of a clone is reported for some rows only, either as once, few or many, or as a class for expanded clones.

CASSQDRAGSYEQYF TGTGCCAGCAGCCAAGATAGAGCGGGTTCCTACGAGCAGTACTTC TRBJ2-7 - - TRBV3-1
CSGGTANTEAFF TGCAGCGGCGGGACGGCAAACACTGAAGCTTTCTTT TRBJ1-1 few - TRBV29-1
CASSARFMGRGSNQPQHF TGTGCCAGCAGTGCCAGGTTTATGGGCAGGGGGTCAAATCAGCCCCAGCATTTT TRBJ1-5 few TRBD1 TRBV6-1
CASSLRTSGYEQYF TGCGCCAGCAGCCTCAGGACTAGCGGCTACGAGCAGTACTTC TRBJ2-7 few TRBD2 TRBV5-1
CASTRSGSPGTYNEQFF TGCGCCAGCACGCGGAGCGGGAGTCCGGGTACATACAATGAGCAGTTCTTC TRBJ2-1 - TRBD2 TRBV5-1
CASSLALEANEQFF TGCGCCAGCAGCTTGGCTCTAGAGGCCAATGAGCAGTTCTTC TRBJ2-1 many - TRBV5-1
CASSQEGRLDTQYF TGTGCCAGCAGCCAAGAGGGTCGGCTTGATACGCAGTATTTT TRBJ2-3 few - TRBV4-2
CASSPADLYEQYF TGTGCCAGCAGCCCCGCGGACCTCTACGAGCAGTACTTC TRBJ2-7 many - TRBV11-2
CSATPGGVGNQPQHF TGCAGTGCCACCCCGGGCGGGGTTGGCAATCAGCCCCAGCATTTT TRBJ1-5 - - TRBV20-1
CSARGGLAGSVTQYF TGCAGTGCTAGAGGGGGCCTAGCGGGATCGGTTACGCAGTATTTT TRBJ2-3 - TRBD2 TRBV20-1
CASSHTGPGTVNTEAFF TGTGCCAGCAGCCACACCGGGCCCGGGACGGTGAACACTGAAGCTTTCTTT TRBJ1-1 many - TRBV12-3/TRBV12-4
CASSFPGPVGNIQYF TGTGCCAGCAGTTTCCCAGGCCCCGTGGGGAACATTCAGTACTTC TRBJ2-4 few - TRBV12-3/TRBV12-4
CSAPDRAGQPQHF TGCAGTGCTCCTGACAGGGCGGGTCAGCCCCAGCATTTT TRBJ1-5 few TRBD1 TRBV20-1
CASSLDYGYEQYF TGCGCCAGCAGCTTGGATTACGGGTACGAGCAGTACTTC TRBJ2-7 - - TRBV5-1
CASRGGRQETQYF TGTGCCAGCAGAGGGGGACGGCAAGAGACCCAGTACTTC TRBJ2-5 few - TRBV2
CASSPRSGTGRPDTQYF TGTGCCAGCAGTCCCCGATCCGGGACAGGGAGGCCAGATACGCAGTATTTT TRBJ2-3 - TRBD1 TRBV27
CASSPRTSGLNEQFF TGTGCCAGCAGTCCCCGGACTAGCGGACTTAATGAGCAGTTCTTC TRBJ2-1 many TRBD2 TRBV27
CASSAASGKQFF TGTGCCAGCAGCGCCGCTAGCGGGAAGCAGTTCTTC TRBJ2-1 many TRBD2 TRBV13
CSVEPTGAYNEQFF TGCAGCGTGGAACCGACAGGGGCCTACAATGAGCAGTTCTTC TRBJ2-1 many TRBD1 TRBV29-1
CASSLPLATPAEQFF TGTGCCAGCAGTTTACCTTTAGCAACCCCCGCTGAGCAGTTCTTC TRBJ2-1 few - TRBV27
CSARDYSGAQETQYF TGCAGTGCTAGAGATTATTCGGGGGCCCAAGAGACCCAGTACTTC TRBJ2-5 few - TRBV20-1
CAWTPDSSNQPQHF TGTGCCTGGACTCCGGACTCTAGCAATCAGCCCCAGCATTTT TRBJ1-5 few - TRBV30
CASSEGPSYEQYF TGTGCCAGCAGTGAAGGACCCTCCTACGAGCAGTACTTC TRBJ2-7 few - TRBV2
CASSAYRAGTEAFF TGCGCCAGCAGCGCATACAGGGCGGGCACTGAAGCTTTCTTT TRBJ1-1 many - TRBV5-1
CASSSTDRGPGETQYF TGTGCCAGCAGCTCAACGGACAGGGGCCCCGGGGAGACCCAGTACTTC TRBJ2-5 few TRBD1 TRBV7-8
CASGSHYGYTF TGTGCCAGTGGGAGTCACTATGGCTACACCTTC TRBJ1-2 - - TRBV2
CASSLLGGWTDTQYF TGTGCCAGCAGCTTACTAGGGGGCTGGACAGATACGCAGTATTTT TRBJ2-3 few TRBD1 TRBV11-2
CASSWGQGDSPLHF TGTGCCAGCAGCTGGGGACAGGGGGATTCACCCCTCCACTTT TRBJ1-6 many TRBD1 TRBV7-9
CASNLVSGNTIYF TGTGCCAGCAACTTGGTTTCTGGAAACACCATATATTTT TRBJ1-3 - - TRBV2
CASSPTVRAVETQYF TGTGCCAGCTCACCAACGGTCAGGGCTGTAGAGACCCAGTACTTC TRBJ2-5 few - TRBV18
CATSDHGGQGTYGYTF TGTGCCACCAGTGACCATGGCGGACAGGGTACCTATGGCTACACCTTC TRBJ1-2 - TRBD1 TRBV24-1
CASSFSGTSGLGETQYF TGTGCCAGCAGTTTCTCCGGGACTAGCGGGCTAGGGGAGACCCAGTACTTC TRBJ2-5 - TRBD2 TRBV11-2
CSARRTSGAPRETQYF TGCAGTGCTAGAAGGACTAGCGGGGCCCCTCGGGAGACCCAGTACTTC TRBJ2-5 - TRBD2 TRBV20-1
CASSQVPGAVTEAFF TGTGCCAGCAGCCAAGTGCCTGGGGCCGTCACTGAAGCTTTCTTT TRBJ1-1 - - TRBV3-1
CASSGEGRNTQYF TGTGCCAGCAGTGGGGAGGGCCGGAATACGCAGTATTTT TRBJ2-3 many TRBD2 TRBV25-1
CSARGEVGDTQYF TGCAGTGCTAGGGGAGAGGTGGGAGATACGCAGTATTTT TRBJ2-3 many - TRBV20-1
CASSTGQNQPQHF TGCGCCAGCAGCACAGGACAGAATCAGCCCCAGCATTTT TRBJ1-5 few - TRBV5-1
CASSQDRRTGELFF TGCGCCAGCAGCCAAGATCGGAGAACCGGGGAGCTGTTTTTT TRBJ2-2 many - TRBV4-1
CASSFHDRDEQFF TGTGCCAGCAGTTTTCACGATAGGGATGAGCAGTTCTTC TRBJ2-1 many - TRBV12-3/TRBV12-4
CSARDPVAGRTDTQYF TGCAGTGCTAGAGATCCGGTGGCAGGGAGGACAGATACGCAGTATTTT TRBJ2-3 - - TRBV20-1
CASIPGPNTEAFF TGTGCCAGCATTCCGGGGCCGAACACTGAAGCTTTCTTT TRBJ1-1 few - TRBV12-3/TRBV12-4
CASSQVFSARGNEQFF TGTGCCAGCAGCCAAGTTTTCTCGGCACGGGGCAATGAGCAGTTCTTC TRBJ2-1 - - TRBV3-1
CARGGLAATDTQYF TGTGCTCGCGGGGGACTAGCGGCCACAGATACGCAGTATTTT TRBJ2-3 few TRBD2 TRBV30
CASSLDRGPGQPQHF TGTGCCAGCAGCCTCGACAGGGGCCCTGGACAGCCCCAGCATTTT TRBJ1-5 few TRBD1 TRBV3-1
CASSSVRPEQFF TGTGCCAGTAGTTCCGTCCGCCCTGAGCAGTTCTTC TRBJ2-1 few - TRBV19
CASSRTGGEFANTGELFF TGCGCCAGCAGCCGGACAGGGGGCGAGTTCGCGAACACCGGGGAGCTGTTTTTT TRBJ2-2 few TRBD1 TRBV5-1
CASSLNLLAGINYGYTF TGTGCCAGCAGCCTAAACCTTCTGGCTGGGATCAACTATGGCTACACCTTC TRBJ1-2 - - TRBV5-6
CASSARLGLNTEAFF TGTGCCAGCAGTGCGAGACTGGGACTGAACACTGAAGCTTTCTTT TRBJ1-1 many - TRBV28
CASSRYRELETQYF TGTGCCAGCAGCAGATACAGGGAGCTGGAGACCCAGTACTTC TRBJ2-5 - - TRBV21-1
CSAVGPWGYTF TGCAGTGCTGTGGGTCCATGGGGCTACACCTTC TRBJ1-2 few - TRBV20-1
CATSRGLAGILTDTQYF TGTGCCACCAGCAGAGGTCTAGCGGGGATTCTCACAGATACGCAGTATTTT TRBJ2-3 once TRBD2 TRBV15
CAINWEASGSGELFF TGTGCCATCAACTGGGAAGCTTCGGGGTCCGGGGAGCTGTTTTTT TRBJ2-2 many - TRBV10-3
CASSNGLAGADTQYF TGCGCCAGCAGCAACGGACTAGCGGGAGCGGATACGCAGTATTTT TRBJ2-3 few TRBD2 TRBV5-1
CATSAGAGGLTDTQYF TGTGCCACCAGTGCCGGCGCAGGGGGCCTCACAGATACGCAGTATTTT TRBJ2-3 many TRBD1 TRBV24-1
CASSPGSSGNTIYF TGTGCCAGCAGCCCCGGGAGCTCTGGAAACACCATATATTTT TRBJ1-3 many - TRBV12-3/TRBV12-4
CSARRPSSGNTIYF TGCAGTGCCCGCAGGCCGAGCTCTGGAAACACCATATATTTT TRBJ1-3 - - TRBV20-1
CASSPWPLQETQYF TGTGCCAGCAGCCCCTGGCCCCTCCAAGAGACCCAGTACTTC TRBJ2-5 - - TRBV7-9
CASSSDRGEGYGYTF TGTGCCAGCAGTTCCGACAGGGGAGAGGGTTATGGCTACACCTTC TRBJ1-2 - TRBD1 TRBV7-2